Listed below are T cell receptor beta chains from one sample, sequenced in a study of blood T cells in healthy people across ages. TCRdb processed the 5' RACE reads anew with MiXCR; each CDR3 protein has one entry. This table holds around 900,000 distinct CDR3 sequences, 25% to 30% found once. Material for sequencing was blood. These receptor sequences come from a woman over 75 in good health. CDR3s include the opening cysteine and the closing phenylalanine or tryptophan. The D gene is left open where the match is weak. A row's size may be missing; if present it is once, few, many or a size class.

CDR3 length	V gene	J gene	clone size	D gene	CDR3 protein	CDR3 DNA
14	TRBV6-5	TRBJ2-3	once	TRBD1	CASSLRQGIDTQYF	TGTGCCAGCAGTCTAAGACAGGGTATAGATACGCAGTATTTT
13	TRBV7-2	TRBJ1-5	.	.	CASSRISDQPQHF	TGTGCCAGCAGCCGCATTAGCGATCAGCCCCAGCATTTT
18	TRBV24-1	TRBJ2-7	.	TRBD1	CATSDLWFRQGARYEQYF	TGTGCCACCAGTGATTTGTGGTTCAGACAGGGGGCGCGGTACGAGCAGTACTTC
16	TRBV20-1	TRBJ2-2	.	TRBD2	CSATVRGGPNTGELFF	TGCAGTGCTACGGTGCGGGGGGGCCCTAACACCGGGGAGCTGTTTTTT
12	TRBV3-1	TRBJ2-5	many	.	CASSHPGETQYF	TGTGCCAGCAGCCACCCGGGTGAGACCCAGTACTTC
16	TRBV9	TRBJ1-1	few	.	CASSVGITGENTEAFF	TGTGCCAGCAGCGTAGGGATAACAGGAGAAAACACTGAAGCTTTCTTT
13	TRBV7-2	TRBJ2-5	many	.	CASSLSHKETQYF	TGTGCCAGCAGCTTAAGCCATAAGGAGACCCAGTACTTC
16	TRBV20-1	TRBJ2-3	many	TRBD1	CSARGVGQGNTDTQYF	TGCAGTGCTAGAGGGGTGGGACAGGGGAATACAGATACGCAGTATTTT
15	TRBV3-1	TRBJ1-6	many	.	CASSQDLTPGSPLHF	TGTGCCAGCAGCCAAGACCTTACACCGGGTTCACCCCTCCACTTT
14	TRBV21-1	TRBJ2-5	many	.	CASSKAQSGETQYF	TGTGCCAGCAGCAAAGCGCAGAGCGGGGAGACCCAGTACTTC
11	TRBV20-1	TRBJ2-3	many	.	CSAYSTDTQYF	TGCAGTGCTTATAGCACAGATACGCAGTATTTT
17	TRBV5-1	TRBJ2-7	.	TRBD2	CASSLTSGGRSSYEQYF	TGCGCCAGCAGCTTGACGAGCGGGGGACGTAGCTCCTACGAGCAGTACTTC
13	TRBV27	TRBJ2-7	many	.	CASSFWGPYEQYF	TGTGCCAGCAGTTTCTGGGGGCCCTACGAGCAGTACTTC
14	TRBV15	TRBJ2-3	.	.	CATSRDLVSPTRYF	TGTGCCACCAGCAGAGATTTGGTGAGTCCCACGCGGTATTTT
13	TRBV7-2	TRBJ1-4	.	TRBD1	CASSSGQDEKLFF	TGTGCCAGCAGCTCCGGACAGGATGAAAAACTGTTTTTT
14	TRBV7-2	TRBJ1-1	few	.	CASQRSGLNTEAFF	TGTGCCAGTCAAAGGAGCGGTCTGAACACTGAAGCTTTCTTT
16	TRBV12-3/TRBV12-4	TRBJ2-7	many	TRBD1	CASSLRGRGRKNEQYF	TGTGCCAGCAGTTTAAGGGGTAGGGGGCGCAAAAACGAGCAGTACTTC
14	TRBV7-9	TRBJ1-1	many	.	CASSLMQGNTEAFF	TGTGCCAGCAGCTTAATGCAGGGGAACACTGAAGCTTTCTTT
15	TRBV3-1	TRBJ1-2	few	.	CASSQAWGAGYGYTF	TGTGCCAGCAGCCAAGCATGGGGGGCAGGATATGGCTACACCTTC
14	TRBV12-3/TRBV12-4	TRBJ1-2	many	TRBD1	CASTLTGSSYGYTF	TGTGCCAGCACCCTGACAGGGTCCTCCTATGGCTACACCTTC
14	TRBV12-3/TRBV12-4	TRBJ2-3	.	.	CASSPRGRADAQYF	TGTGCCAGCAGTCCCCGAGGACGGGCAGATGCGCAGTATTTT
13	TRBV7-9	TRBJ1-2	.	.	CASSLEPMGGYTF	TGTGCCAGCAGCTTAGAGCCTATGGGTGGCTACACCTTC
17	TRBV6-5	TRBJ2-3	many	TRBD2	CASSPLSGGAGTDTQYF	TGTGCCAGCAGCCCCCTAAGCGGGGGGGCAGGCACAGATACGCAGTATTTT
15	TRBV7-2	TRBJ2-3	.	.	CASSASGSYTDTQYF	TGTGCCAGCAGCGCCTCGGGATCCTACACAGATACGCAGTATTTT
20	TRBV19	TRBJ1-5	many	TRBD1	CASSITGQGDHLVGNQPQHF	TGTGCCAGTAGTATTACAGGACAGGGAGACCACCTCGTTGGCAATCAGCCCCAGCATTTT
16	TRBV7-2	TRBJ1-4	.	.	CASSLAPFNSNEKRFF	TGTGCCAGCAGCTTAGCGCCTTTTAATAGCAATGAAAAACGGTTTTTT
15	TRBV12-3/TRBV12-4	TRBJ1-5	many	.	CASSLTGLGNQPQHF	TGTGCCAGCAGTCTAACAGGGTTAGGCAATCAGCCCCAGCATTTT
13	TRBV6-5	TRBJ2-3	many	.	CASSYLATDTQYF	TGTGCCAGCAGTTACTTGGCGACAGATACGCAGTATTTT
15	TRBV2	TRBJ2-7	many	TRBD2	CASSAEAGGSYEQYF	TGTGCCAGCAGTGCGGAAGCGGGGGGTTCCTACGAGCAGTACTTC